Detailed here is one T cell receptor (beta chain). Its antigen is not identified. Individual cDNA molecules received unique molecular identifiers. TCRdb itself ran the 5' RACE reads through MiXCR, one entry per CDR3 protein. The table includes about 59,000 distinct CDR3 sequences, less than 15% detected once. These data belong to a study of early T cells in non-severe SARS-CoV-2 infection. As for the study in general: Investigators sequenced bulk RNA drawn from unsorted whole blood, and chains remained unpaired. The study's findings and limits: Private and CD4 specificities were missed by VDJdb matching, which favored anti-spike CD8 responses.

This TCR came from an adult who was a healthcare worker with PCR-confirmed SARS-CoV-2 infection or an uninfected control (not recorded which). The source was whole blood, collected at baseline.

The CDR3 DNA reads as TGCAGCGTTGGCGAGAACACTGAAGCTTTCTTT. Protein sequence: CSVGENTEAFF. This sequence joins TRBV29-1 and TRBJ1-1; no firm D call. In germline, CDR1 is SQVTM, CDR2 ANQGSEA. Trimming pared 4 bases from V and 1 base from J, leaving 4 bases between. This CDR3 contains 11 residues.